A single sample gave rise to the 19 T cell receptor beta chains below, sequenced in a study of cytomegalovirus exposure and HLA in healthy donors. Amplification used 60 Vbeta primers and 13 Jbeta primers. This table comes from immunoSEQ multiplex PCR, and its TCRdb copy is limited to in-frame clones, with some not included. The sample shows about 200,000 clones, about 76% of them seen only once. Sequencing was done on a sample of PBMCs. These receptors came from a woman between 45 and 65 years old in good health and CMV-seronegative.

This clone was detected a few times. The rearrangement joins TRBV2 to TRBJ2-7, with a possible D match to TRBD1 (6 bases). Trimming took off 5 bases at V and 3 bases at J, with 8 bases between the two ends. The CDR3 sequence is 12 residues long. Germline CDR1 SNHLY, CDR2 FYNNEI. CDR3 nucleotides: TGTGCCAGCAGTTTACAGGGCTACGAGCAGTACTTC. This sequence encodes CASSLQGYEQYF.

The genes are TRBV6-1 and TRBJ2-3, with 10 bases matching TRBD2. The germline V gene has CDR1 MNHNS and CDR2 SASEGT. The CDR3 covers 15 residues. The junction had 4 bases not matched to a gene; V was cut back by 7 bases and J by 0 bases. The CDR3 region is CASNLAGVSTDTQYF. CDR3 sequence (DNA): TGTGCCAGCAATCTAGCGGGGGTTAGCACAGATACGCAGTATTTT.

The gene calls are TRBV6-5 and TRBJ2-5; a weak D match, TRBD1 (6 bases). CDR3 size: 15 residues. CDR1 and CDR2 (germline): MNHEY, SVGAGI. Between the trimmed V and J ends, which lost 2 bases and 3 bases, there was a span of 13 bases. The CDR3 loop is CASSYTGTPKETQYF. CDR3 coding DNA: TGTGCCAGCAGTTACACCGGGACACCAAAAGAGACCCAGTACTTC.

The rearrangement links TRBV10-3 to TRBJ1-2, with no clear D. The V end was cut by 0 bases, the J end by 0 bases, with 8 bases between. Germline V CDR1 and CDR2: ENHRY, SYGVKD. This CDR3 has 15 residues. The CDR3 DNA reads as TGTGCCATCAGTGAGTCGCAACAGACTAACTATGGCTACACCTTC. Translating gives CAISESQQTNYGYTF.

This clone appeared a single time. The chain links TRBV5-1 to TRBJ2-1, with 8 bases matching TRBD1. This CDR3 comprises 15 residues. Trimming at V came to 3 bases and at J to 7 bases, leaving 9 bases not matched to a gene. The germline CDR1 and CDR2 sequences are SGHRS and YFSETQ. The CDR3 DNA follows: TGCGCCAGCAGCTACAGGACGGACAGGGTGAATGAGCAGTTCTTC. Its protein product is CASSYRTDRVNEQFF.

This clone showed up just once. Germline and junction disagree at one end, which may indicate a read error. This chain joins TRBV30 and TRBJ1-1; tentative D call: TRBD1 (6 bases). Germline V gives CDR1 GTSNPN, CDR2 SVGIG (reference sequence). The length of the CDR3 is 13 residues. DNA for the CDR3: TGTGCCTGGAGTGCGAGCCGGGACACAGAAGCTTTCTTT. It yields the protein CAWSASRDTEAFF.

This chain links TRBV28 with TRBJ2-1; 10 bases map to TRBD1. There are 16 residues in the CDR3. Germline V gene lookup returns CDR1 MDHEN and CDR2 SYDVKM. V was clipped by 8 bases and J by 4 bases; unmatched bases: 11. CDR3 in DNA: TGTGCCAGCCACCCCGTTGGGGACAGGGGATACAATGAGCAGTTCTTC. Translation gives CASHPVGDRGYNEQFF. Full variable domain (missing parts from reference TRBV28 and TRBJ2-1): DVKVTQSSRYLVKRTGEKVFLECVQDMDHENMFWYRQDPGLGLRLIYFSYDVKMKEKGDIPEGYSVSREKKERFSLILESASTNQTSMYLCASHPVGDRGYNEQFFGPGTRLTVL.

The chain links TRBV28 to TRBJ1-1, with 11 bases that match TRBD1. The CDR3 covers 12 residues. Germline V gene lookup returns CDR1 MDHEN and CDR2 SYDVKM. J gave up 5 bases and V 11 bases, and 4 bases lay outside the gene matches. The DNA for the CDR3 is TGTGCCGGGACAGGGGGAAAAACTGAAGCTTTCTTT. This sequence encodes CAGTGGKTEAFF.

The chain employs TRBV5-1 and TRBJ1-1, with unresolved D. From germline, CDR1 is SGHRS and CDR2 YFSETQ. The CDR3 sequence is 15 residues long. V lost 6 bases to trimming and J lost 1 base, with 16 bases between them. This CDR3 reads CASNLGGRANTEAFF. The CDR3 nucleotides read TGCGCCAGCAACCTGGGAGGTAGGGCGAACACTGAAGCTTTCTTT.

The genes are TRBV27 and TRBJ2-7, with 8 positions matching TRBD1. V dropped 5 bases and J dropped 4; count of bases not matched to a gene: 10. The CDR3 loop spans 15 amino acids. Looked up from germline, CDR1 is MNHEY and CDR2 is SMNVEV (reference sequence). The CDR3 sequence is CASSLWTGQGYEQYF. In nucleotides, the CDR3 is TGTGCCAGCAGTCTATGGACAGGGCAGGGTTACGAGCAGTACTTC.

The chain has TRBV6-1 and TRBJ2-7; 8 bases agree with TRBD1. The CDR3 length is 15 residues. The trim removed 8 bases at V and 6 bases at J, leaving 15 bases unmatched. CDR1 MNHNS and CDR2 SASEGT come from the germline V gene. The CDR3 DNA reads as TGTGCCAGCCCCCGTCCCGGACAGGGAATAGGCGAGCAGTACTTC. This gives the protein CASPRPGQGIGEQYF.

In this sample, this clone turned up many times. J is TRBJ1-1 and V is TRBV10-3; weak D call: TRBD1 (5 bases). Trimming pared 4 bases from V and 5 bases from J, leaving 17 bases between. This CDR3 has 15 amino acids. Germline CDR1 reads ENHRY; CDR2 reads SYGVKD. This chain's CDR3 is CAISGVDRGGTEAFF. The CDR3 bases are TGTGCCATCAGTGGAGTTGATCGGGGGGGGACTGAAGCTTTCTTT.

V usage is TRBV18 and J usage is TRBJ1-6; TRBD1 might be the D (5 bases). Deletions cut 2 bases from V and 13 bases from J, with 21 bases between. Germline V CDR1 and CDR2: KGHSH, LQKENI. CDR3 size: 16 residues. CDR3 sequence: CASSPYLTAPIDPLHF. DNA for the CDR3: TGTGCCAGCTCACCATATTTGACAGCCCCCATTGATCCCCTCCACTTT.

V usage is TRBV5-1 and J usage is TRBJ2-3; no clear D. V lost 0 bases to trimming and J lost 0 bases, with 8 bases between them. CDR1 and CDR2 from the germline V gene are SGHRS and YFSETQ. The CDR3 is 15 residues long. The CDR3 sequence: CASSLALASTDTQYF. For the CDR3, the DNA is TGCGCCAGCAGCTTGGCCCTGGCTAGCACAGATACGCAGTATTTT.

The chain carries TRBV7-2 and TRBJ1-4; 7 bases line up with TRBD1. Germline CDR1 and CDR2: SGHTA and FQGNSA. V was pared by 5 bases and J by 8 bases, with 8 bases of the junction left unmatched. The CDR3 is 14 residues long. The CDR3 DNA reads TGTGCCAGCAGCCCGGGACAGCTGGGGGAAAAACTGTTTTTT. Its translation: CASSPGQLGEKLFF. The full variable domain, in which reference TRBV7-2 and TRBJ1-4 provide the parts outside the CDR3, is GAGVSQSPSNKVTEKGKDVELRCDPISGHTALYWYRQSLGQGLEFLIYFQGNSAPDKSGLPSDRFSAERTGGSVSTLTIQRTQQEDSAVYLCASSPGQLGEKLFFGSGTQLSVL.

J is TRBJ2-7 and V is TRBV27; D gene ambiguous. This CDR3 has 15 amino acids. Germline V gene lookup returns CDR1 MNHEY and CDR2 SMNVEV (reference sequence). Trimming took off 3 bases at V and 6 bases at J, with 18 bases between the two ends. CDR3 protein: CASSFIPTSRSEQYF. The CDR3 DNA is TGTGCCAGCAGTTTTATTCCCACAAGCAGGTCCGAGCAGTACTTC.

This clone occurred a few times. The CDR3 protein is CASSQITSGRGSSYNEQFF. Written as DNA, the CDR3 is TGTGCCAGCAGCCAAATTACTAGCGGGAGAGGGAGCTCCTACAATGAGCAGTTCTTC. This chain uses TRBV4-2 with TRBJ2-1, with TRBD2 identical over 11 bases. V was pared by 2 bases and J by 0 bases, with 9 bases of the junction left unmatched. Germline V lookup: CDR1 LGHNA, CDR2 YNFKEQ. The CDR3 totals 19 residues.

This chain links TRBV7-6 with TRBJ2-1, with 8 bases aligning to TRBD2. Per germline, CDR1 SGHVS and CDR2 FNYEAQ. V gave up 1 base and J gave up 7 bases; unmatched junction bases: 12. The CDR3 length is 17 residues. DNA for the CDR3: TGTGCCAGCAGCTTAGACACGGGAGGGCCGTTGCTGAATGAGCAGTTCTTC. It specifies CASSLDTGGPLLNEQFF.

The chain uses TRBV6-1 and TRBJ1-5; 7 bases are a match to TRBD1. Unmatched junction bases numbered 7, after V lost 2 bases and J lost 6 bases. The CDR3 runs 15 residues. CDR1 is MNHNS and CDR2 is SASEGT in the germline V gene. The CDR3, as DNA: TGTGCCAGCAGTGAAAGGGGGCAAGGGAGTCAGCCCCAGCATTTT. It specifies CASSERGQGSQPQHF.